This T cell receptor (beta chain) comes out of a study of human T cells and chemical hapten exposure. Time point in this sample: pre-sensitization, week 0. As for treatment: therapeutic diphenylcyclopropenone sensitization with weekly scalp DPC. TCRdb re-derived calls from the RACE reads in MiXCR, one entry per CDR3 protein. The table shows about 380,000 distinct CDR3 sequences, with 4.5% to 6% occurring only once. The CDR3 has 13 amino acids. V gave up 4 bases and J gave up 2 bases, with 7 bases separating them. In this sample, this clonotype turned up many times. The specimen comprised whole blood, sampled in connection with sensitization to the hapten diphenylcyclopropenone (DPC). The V and J genes are TRBV12-3 or TRBV12-4 and TRBJ2-3; D remains ambiguous. This TCR came from a woman aged 50 to 65 with alopecia areata. Some clones in this sample may be carry-over from other donors' samples. CDR3 region: CASSSRATDTQYF. The CDR3 DNA follows: TGTGCCAGCAGTTCCCGTGCCACAGATACGCAGTATTTT.